A single T cell receptor (beta chain) is shown here with its context. These data come from a study of blood T cell repertoires in COVID-19. Study overall: The analysed material was cDNA or gDNA that came from T cells, B-cell-depleted T cells, or PBMCs.

Under the authors' procedure: Nucleated cell number was recorded as an estimate derived from reference gene primer amplification. Method: immunoSEQ multiplex PCR; TCRdb's copy keeps in-frame clones and lacks some. The DNA gave D and trimming, while V, J and clone size come from that table. The repertoire holds about 140,000 clones, with just over 85% as singletons. The germline gives CDR1 LGHNT, CDR2 FRNRAP. V gave up 0 bases and J gave up 4 bases, with 10 bases separating them. The length of the CDR3 is 16 residues. Sequences were obtained from peripheral blood. The chain combines TRBV12-5 with TRBJ1-6; no clear D. This TCR was recovered from a woman aged 55-70 years with acute or convalescent COVID-19. The CDR3 sequence is CASGLVGGSYNSPLHF. CDR3 in DNA: TGTGCTAGTGGTTTGGTCGGCGGGAGTTATAATTCACCCCTCCACTTT.